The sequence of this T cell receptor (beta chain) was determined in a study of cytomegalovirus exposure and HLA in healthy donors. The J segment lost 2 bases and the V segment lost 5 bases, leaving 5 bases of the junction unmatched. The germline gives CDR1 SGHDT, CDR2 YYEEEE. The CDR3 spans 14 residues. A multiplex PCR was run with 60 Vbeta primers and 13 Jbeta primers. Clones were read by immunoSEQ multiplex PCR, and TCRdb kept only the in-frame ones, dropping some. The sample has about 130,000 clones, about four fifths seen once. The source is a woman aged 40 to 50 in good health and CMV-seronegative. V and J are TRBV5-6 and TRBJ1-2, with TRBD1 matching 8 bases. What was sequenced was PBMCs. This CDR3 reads CASRYQGANYGYTF. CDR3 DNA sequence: TGTGCCAGCAGATACCAGGGGGCGAACTATGGCTACACCTTC.